This entry features one T cell receptor (beta chain) sequence. This specimen comes from a study of control samples from healthy donors and cancer patients. Deletions cut 9 bases from V and 2 bases from J, with 16 bases between. The CDR3 contains 14 residues. Per germline, CDR1 MDHEN and CDR2 SYDVKM. Assay: immunoSEQ multiplex PCR; the TCRdb copy retains only in-frame clones and omits some. The table lists fewer than 250,000 clones. The sequenced sample consisted of blood. V and J are TRBV28 and TRBJ1-2; possible D gene TRBD1, 6 bases. The sequence was collected from a woman in her twenties or thirties in good health. The chain's CDR3 is CASRGRTVNYGYTF. For the CDR3, the DNA is TGTGCCAGTCGGGGCAGGACAGTCAACTATGGCTACACCTTC.